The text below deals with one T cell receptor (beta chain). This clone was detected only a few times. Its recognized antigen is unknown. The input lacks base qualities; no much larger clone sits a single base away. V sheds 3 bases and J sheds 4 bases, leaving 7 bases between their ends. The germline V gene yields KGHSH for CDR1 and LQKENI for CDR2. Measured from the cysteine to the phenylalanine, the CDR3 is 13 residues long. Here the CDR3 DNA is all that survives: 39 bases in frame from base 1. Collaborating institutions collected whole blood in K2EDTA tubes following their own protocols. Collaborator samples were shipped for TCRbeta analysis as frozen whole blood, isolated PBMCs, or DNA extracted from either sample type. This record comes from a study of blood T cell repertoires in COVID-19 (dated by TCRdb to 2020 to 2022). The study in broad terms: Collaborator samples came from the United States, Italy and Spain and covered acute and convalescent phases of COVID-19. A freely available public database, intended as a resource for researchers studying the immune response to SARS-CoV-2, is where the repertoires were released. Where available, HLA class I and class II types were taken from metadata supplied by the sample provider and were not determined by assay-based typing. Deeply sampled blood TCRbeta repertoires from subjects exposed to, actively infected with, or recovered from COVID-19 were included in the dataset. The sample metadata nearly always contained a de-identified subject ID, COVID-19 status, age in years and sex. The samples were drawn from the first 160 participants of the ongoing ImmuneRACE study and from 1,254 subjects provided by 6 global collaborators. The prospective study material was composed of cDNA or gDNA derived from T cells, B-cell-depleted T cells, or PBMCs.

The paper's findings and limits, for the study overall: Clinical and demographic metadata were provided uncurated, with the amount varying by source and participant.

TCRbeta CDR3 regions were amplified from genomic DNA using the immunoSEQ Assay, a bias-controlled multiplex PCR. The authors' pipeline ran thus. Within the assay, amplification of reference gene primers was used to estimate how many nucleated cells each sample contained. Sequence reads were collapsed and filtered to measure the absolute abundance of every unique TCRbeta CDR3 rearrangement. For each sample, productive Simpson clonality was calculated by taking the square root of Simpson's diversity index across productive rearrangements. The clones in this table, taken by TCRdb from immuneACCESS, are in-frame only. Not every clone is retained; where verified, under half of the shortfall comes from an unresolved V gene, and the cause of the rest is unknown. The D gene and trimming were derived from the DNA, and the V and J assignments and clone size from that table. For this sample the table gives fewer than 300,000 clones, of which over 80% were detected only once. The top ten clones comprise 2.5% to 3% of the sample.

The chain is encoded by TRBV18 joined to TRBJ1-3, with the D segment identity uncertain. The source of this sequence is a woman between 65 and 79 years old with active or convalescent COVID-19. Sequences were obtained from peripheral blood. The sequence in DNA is TGTGCCAGCTCACCCGCGGGGGGAAACACCATATATTTT. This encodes CASSPAGGNTIYF.